This TCR beta chain emerged from a study of naive and memory T cell subsets. Study-wide points: Especially in CD8 cells, naive repertoires contained a few larger clonotypes, possibly CD45RA-re-expressing memory cells. Over 95% of naive TCR sequences appeared only once after error correction, unlike memory subsets.

CDR1 is SGHDN, CDR2 FVKESK, per germline. Trimming shortened V by 1 base and J by 1 base, and 22 bases separated the two germline ends. The CDR3 runs to 19 residues. Two oligonucleotides, mixed equimolar, formed the beta constant-region primer covering TRBC1 and TRBC2. Ligated cDNA was amplified by four rounds of PCR with nested alpha and beta constant-region primers and SP2. Ligation attached a single-stranded oligonucleotide with a 12-nucleotide UMI and the SP2 primer to the cDNA 3' end. One entry per CDR3 protein, called by TCRdb with MiXCR from the UMI-ligation and nested PCR reads. The top ten clones hold around 2.7% of a sample with approximately 100,000 distinct CDR3 sequences, more than 14% of them seen once. This clonotype was counted only a few times. Its antigen is currently unknown.

The sample consisted of naive CD8+ T cells from blood. The receptor was derived from a human donor in good health. The chain joins TRBV14 to TRBJ1-1; D gene uncertain. The CDR3 region is CASSQVMGSGLGRNTEAFF. In nucleotides, the CDR3 is TGTGCCAGCAGCCAAGTTATGGGAAGTGGTCTGGGAAGGAACACTGAAGCTTTCTTT.